This T cell receptor (beta chain) derives from a study of blood T cell repertoires in COVID-19. The data were produced by immunoSEQ multiplex PCR, yet TCRdb's version contains in-frame clones alone and is incomplete. This table has around 330,000 clones, roughly nine tenths appearing once. Participants were aged about 18 to 90 years from 20 to 30 US areas. Germline V CDR1 and CDR2: SGHTA, FQGNSA. The length of the CDR3 is 14 residues. V shed 3 bases, J shed 3 bases, and the junction held 3 bases outside the gene matches. The V gene is TRBV7-2, the J gene TRBJ2-7; the match to TRBD2 covers 9 bases. This TCR derives from a man aged 55 to 70 who had recovered from COVID-19. The sample consisted of PBMCs or T cells enriched from blood (not recorded which). The DNA of the CDR3 is TGTGCCAGCAGCTTTGCGGGGGGGAACTACGAGCAGTACTTC. Its translation: CASSFAGGNYEQYF.